The 2 T cell receptor beta chains listed next were all sequenced from one sample in a study of T cells after yellow fever vaccination. Via MiXCR, TCRdb re-called the 5' RACE reads, giving one row per CDR3 protein. The table shows hundreds of thousands of distinct CDR3 sequences, with less than 4.5% occurring only once. Sequencing used PBMCs, obtained on the day of the yellow fever booster vaccination. The receptor set was obtained from a man between 18 and 35 years old who received the YFV17D yellow fever vaccine.

At least ten counts were recorded for this clonotype. The genes are TRBV7-9 and TRBJ1-2; D remains ambiguous. Germline values: CDR1 SEHNR, CDR2 FQNEAQ (reference sequence). The CDR3 consists of 13 residues. Trimming stripped 3 bases from V and 4 bases from J, with 9 bases between. CDR3 in amino acids: CASSFIAAYGYTF. The CDR3 DNA follows: TGTGCCAGCAGCTTTATCGCAGCCTATGGCTACACCTTC.

The chain employs TRBV20-1 and TRBJ2-3; 7 nucleotides agree with TRBD2. Germline CDR1 and CDR2: DFQATT and SNEGSKA (reference sequence). CDR3 length: 15 residues. Trimming took 3 bases from V and 1 from J; bases not matched to a gene: 7. This CDR3 reads CSASISRGGTDTQYF. For the CDR3, the DNA is TGCAGTGCTAGTATTAGTCGGGGGGGCACAGATACGCAGTATTTT.